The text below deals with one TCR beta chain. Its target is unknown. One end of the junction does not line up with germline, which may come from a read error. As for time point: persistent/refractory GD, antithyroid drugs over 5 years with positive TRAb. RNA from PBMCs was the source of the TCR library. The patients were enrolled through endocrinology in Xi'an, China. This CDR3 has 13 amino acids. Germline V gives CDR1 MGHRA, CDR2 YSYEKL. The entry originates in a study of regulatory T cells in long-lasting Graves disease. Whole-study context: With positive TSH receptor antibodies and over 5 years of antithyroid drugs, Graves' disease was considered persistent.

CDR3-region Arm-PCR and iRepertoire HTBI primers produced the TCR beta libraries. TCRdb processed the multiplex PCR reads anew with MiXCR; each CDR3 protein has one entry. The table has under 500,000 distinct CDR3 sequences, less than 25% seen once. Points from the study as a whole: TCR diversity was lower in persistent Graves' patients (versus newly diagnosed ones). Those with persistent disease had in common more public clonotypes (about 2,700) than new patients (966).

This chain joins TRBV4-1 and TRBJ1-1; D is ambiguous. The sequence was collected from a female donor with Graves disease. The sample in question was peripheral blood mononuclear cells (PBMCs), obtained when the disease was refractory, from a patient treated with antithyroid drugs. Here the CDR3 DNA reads TGCGTCAGCAGCCAAGTGGGCAGGACTGAAGCTTTCTTT. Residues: CVSSQVGRTEAFF.